The 5 T cell receptor beta chains in this list originate from one sample, sequenced in a study of cytomegalovirus exposure and HLA in healthy donors. This table comes from immunoSEQ multiplex PCR, and its TCRdb copy is limited to in-frame clones, with some not included. The table has about 330,000 clones, roughly nine tenths seen once. Sequenced: PBMCs. Receptors were obtained from a woman under 40 in good health and CMV-seropositive.

The genes are TRBV5-4 and TRBJ1-6; D call uncertain. The CDR3 spans 16 residues. V was shortened by 4 bases and J by 10 bases, with 21 bases between the two germline ends. Per germline, CDR1 SGHNT and CDR2 YYREEE (reference sequence). The CDR3 protein is CASSPGGPQAQSPLHF. CDR3 bases: TGTGCCAGCAGCCCAGGCGGGCCTCAGGCTCAGTCACCCCTCCACTTT.

The chain links TRBV30 to TRBJ2-7; 7 bases line up with TRBD1. Germline trimming cut 4 bases from V and 0 bases from J; bases unmatched to any gene: 6. The CDR3 extends over 14 amino acids. Looked up from germline, CDR1 is GTSNPN and CDR2 is SVGIG (reference sequence). CDR3 bases: TGTGCCTGGACTAGGGGGCCTCCCTCCTACGAGCAGTACTTC. Its translation: CAWTRGPPSYEQYF.

This rearrangement joins TRBV6-1 to TRBJ1-6; D ambiguous. The length of the CDR3 is 13 residues. CDR1 and CDR2 from the germline V gene are MNHNS and SASEGT. V dropped 2 bases and J dropped 6 bases, with 5 bases sitting between them. The CDR3 DNA follows: TGTGCCAGCAGTGAAACTTTTAATTCACCCCTCCACTTT. As protein: CASSETFNSPLHF.

This clone came up a few times. The chain joins TRBV2 to TRBJ1-4, with D possibly matching TRBD1 (5 bases). This CDR3 is 15 amino acids long. V lost 5 bases to trimming and J lost 0 bases, with 10 bases between them. Germline V gene data show CDR1 as SNHLY and CDR2 as FYNNEI. The CDR3 coding sequence is TGTGCCAGCAGTACCGGGACGGCAACTAATGAAAAACTGTTTTTT. As protein: CASSTGTATNEKLFF.

The chain employs TRBV6-5 and TRBJ2-1; 12 nucleotides line up with TRBD1. The V segment lost 6 bases and the J segment 9 bases; nucleotides outside the gene matches: 9. The CDR3 is made up of 15 amino acids. Germline CDR1 and CDR2: MNHEY and SVGAGI. CDR3 in DNA: TGTGCCAGCAGGAAGGGACAGGGGGCTCTCGGTGAGCAGTTCTTC. Its translation: CASRKGQGALGEQFF.